The clone carrying this TCR beta chain was observed many times. Antigen: not known. J lost 5 bases, V lost 0 bases, and 3 bases had no gene match. CDR1 and CDR2 from the germline V gene are DFQATT and SNEGSKA (reference sequence). There are 14 residues in the CDR3. This sample was taken from a study of T-cell memory formation after mild COVID-19. Study observations and caveats: The second-wave clones peaking on day 37 were not confirmed as SARS-CoV-2-specific. CD4+ contracting clones lay mainly in CM and EM, CD8+ ones in EMRA. Contracting clones, day 15 to 85, had balanced CD4/CD8, and later expanders favored CD4+.

5'RACE primed at constant segments yielded TCR alpha and TCR beta cDNA libraries bearing sample barcodes and UMIs. MiXCR, run by TCRdb on the 5' RACE reads, gives a single entry per CDR3 protein. The repertoire holds roughly 89,000 distinct CDR3 sequences, with approximately 15% as singletons. Material for sequencing was PBMCs or a T cell subset sorted from them (not recorded which). V and J are TRBV20-1 and TRBJ2-1, with TRBD2 matching 8 bases. The sequence was collected from a man aged 18 to 29 who had mild COVID-19 (a few samples of this study predate the infection). Cell type and time point are not known. The CDR3 DNA is TGCAGTGCTAGAGATGGGACTAGGGACAATGAGCAGTTCTTC. Translation gives CSARDGTRDNEQFF.